There are many counts of the clone carrying this T cell receptor beta chain. V lost 4 bases and J lost 2; bases outside the gene matches: 10. Germline CDR1 reads SQVTM; CDR2 reads ANQGSEA. This CDR3 has 15 residues. This sample was included in a study of T-cell reconstitution after alpha-beta-depleted transplantation in children. The TCRbeta library incorporated unique molecular identifiers. In TCRdb, the PCR reads were re-called with MiXCR into one record per CDR3 protein. Of more than 550,000 distinct CDR3 sequences listed, about 10% are singletons. The specimen comprised PBMCs from the stem cell graft donor, sampled from the stem cell graft. This TCR was sampled from a human donor who donated a stem cell graft to a child with acute myeloid leukemia. This sequence joins TRBV29-1 and TRBJ2-5; 7 nucleotides line up with TRBD2. CDR3 bases: TGCAGCGTTGTGCCGGCTGCTAGCGGACAAGAGACCCAGTACTTC. Translating it yields CSVVPAASGQETQYF.